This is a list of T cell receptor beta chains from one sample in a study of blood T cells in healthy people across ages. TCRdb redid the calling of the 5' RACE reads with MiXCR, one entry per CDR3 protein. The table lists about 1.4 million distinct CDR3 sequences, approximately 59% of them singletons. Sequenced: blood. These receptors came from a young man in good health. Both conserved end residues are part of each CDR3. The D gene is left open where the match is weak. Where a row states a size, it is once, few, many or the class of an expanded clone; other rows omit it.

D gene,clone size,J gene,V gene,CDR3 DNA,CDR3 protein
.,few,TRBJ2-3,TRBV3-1,TGTGCCAGCAGCCAAGACCCCGGACGTGATACGCAGTATTTT,CASSQDPGRDTQYF
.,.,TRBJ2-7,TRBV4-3,TGCGCCAGCAGCCAAGGATGGGGGGGCAACTACGAGCAGTACTTC,CASSQGWGGNYEQYF
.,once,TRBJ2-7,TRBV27,TGTGCCAGCAAGGGACCGCACCACGAGCAGTACTTC,CASKGPHHEQYF
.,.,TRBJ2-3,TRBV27,TGTGCCAGCAGTTTAGCAGGGGCATCAGATACGCAGTATTTT,CASSLAGASDTQYF
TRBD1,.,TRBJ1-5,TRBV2,TGTGCCAGCAGTGCCGGGACAGGGTGGCAGCCCCAGCATTTT,CASSAGTGWQPQHF
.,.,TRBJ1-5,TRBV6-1,TGTGCCAGCAGTGAAGCTACAGTGGTTCAGCCCCAGCATTTT,CASSEATVVQPQHF
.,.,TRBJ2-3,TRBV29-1,TGCAGCGTTGAAGTCCGAAGAACGGGATGGGATACGCGGTATTTT,CSVEVRRTGWDTRYF
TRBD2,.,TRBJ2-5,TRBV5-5,TGTGCCAGCAGCTTGTCTAGCGGGGGGTCTTTCGAGACCCAGTACTTC,CASSLSSGGSFETQYF
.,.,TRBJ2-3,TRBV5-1,TGCGCCAGCAGCTTGGGACAATATAGCACAGATACGCAGTATTTT,CASSLGQYSTDTQYF
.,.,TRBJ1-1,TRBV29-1,TGCAGCGCCGTCCAGGGCGTTGGGTTTATGAACACTGAAGTTTTCTTT,CSAVQGVGFMNTEVFF
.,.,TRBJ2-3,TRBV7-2,TGTGCCAGCAGCTTCCTGGGACCTTTAGATACGCAGTATTTT,CASSFLGPLDTQYF
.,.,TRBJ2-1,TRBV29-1,TGCAGCGTTGATAGACAGATTTCCTACAATGAGCAGTTCTTC,CSVDRQISYNEQFF
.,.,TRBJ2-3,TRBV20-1,TGCAGTGCTGGAGATGGGGCCCCCGCAGATACGCAGTATTTT,CSAGDGAPADTQYF
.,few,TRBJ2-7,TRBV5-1,TGCGCCAGCAGCCTGAGCGACAGTAACGAGCAGTACTTC,CASSLSDSNEQYF
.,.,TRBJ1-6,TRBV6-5,TGTGCCAGCAGTTCAGGGGTAGGAGACTATAATTCACCCCTCCACTTT,CASSSGVGDYNSPLHF
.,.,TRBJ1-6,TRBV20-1,TGCAGTGCTAGAGAGGCACGGCCGAGCTCCTATAATTCACCCCTCCACTTT,CSAREARPSSYNSPLHF
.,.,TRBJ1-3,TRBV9,TGTGCCAGCAGTGGGTTCTCTGGAAACACCATATATTTT,CASSGFSGNTIYF
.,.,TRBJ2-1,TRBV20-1,TGCAGTGCTCTAGCTCCAGGTCGCAATGAGCAGTTCTTC,CSALAPGRNEQFF
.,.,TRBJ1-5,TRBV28,TGTGCCAGCACCCTAACCCGGACGGCCGGCCAGCCCCAGCATTTT,CASTLTRTAGQPQHF
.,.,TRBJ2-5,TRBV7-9,TGTGCCAGCAGTCATTGGGGGAATGAGCAGTACTTC,CASSHWGNEQYF